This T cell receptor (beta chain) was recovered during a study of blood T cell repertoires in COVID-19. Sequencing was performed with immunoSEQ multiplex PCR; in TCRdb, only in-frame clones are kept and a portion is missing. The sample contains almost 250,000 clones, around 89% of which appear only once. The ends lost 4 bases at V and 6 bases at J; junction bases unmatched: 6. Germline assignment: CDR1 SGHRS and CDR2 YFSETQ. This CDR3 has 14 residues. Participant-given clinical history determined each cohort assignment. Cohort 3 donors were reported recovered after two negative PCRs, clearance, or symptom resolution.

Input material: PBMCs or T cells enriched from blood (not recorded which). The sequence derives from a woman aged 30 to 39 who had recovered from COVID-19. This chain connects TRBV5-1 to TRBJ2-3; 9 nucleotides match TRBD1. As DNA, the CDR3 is TGCGCCAGCAGCCCGGGGACAGGGCGGGATACGCAGTATTTT. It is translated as CASSPGTGRDTQYF.